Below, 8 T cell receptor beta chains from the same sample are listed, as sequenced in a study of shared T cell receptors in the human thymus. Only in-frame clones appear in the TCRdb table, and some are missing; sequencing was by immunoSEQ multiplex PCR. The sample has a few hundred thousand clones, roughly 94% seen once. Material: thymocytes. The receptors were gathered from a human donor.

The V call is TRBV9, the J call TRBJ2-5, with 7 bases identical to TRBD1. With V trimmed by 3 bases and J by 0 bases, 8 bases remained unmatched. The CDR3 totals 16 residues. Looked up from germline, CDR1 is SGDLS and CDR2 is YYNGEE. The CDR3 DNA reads TGTGCCAGCAGCGAGGAGACAGGGAGATACCAAGAGACCCAGTACTTC. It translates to CASSEETGRYQETQYF.

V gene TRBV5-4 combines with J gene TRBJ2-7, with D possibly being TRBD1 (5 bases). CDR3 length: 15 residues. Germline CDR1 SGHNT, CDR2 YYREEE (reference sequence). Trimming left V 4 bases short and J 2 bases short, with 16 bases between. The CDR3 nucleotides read TGTGCCAGCAGCCGCCGACAGAATAATCCCTACGAGCAGTACTTC. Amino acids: CASSRRQNNPYEQYF. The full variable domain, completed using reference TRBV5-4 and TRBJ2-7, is ETGVTQSPTHLIKTRGQQVTLRCSSQSGHNTVSWYQQALGQGPQFIFQYYREEENGRGNFPPRFSGLQFPNYSSELNVNALELDDSALYLCASSRRQNNPYEQYFGPGTRLTVT.

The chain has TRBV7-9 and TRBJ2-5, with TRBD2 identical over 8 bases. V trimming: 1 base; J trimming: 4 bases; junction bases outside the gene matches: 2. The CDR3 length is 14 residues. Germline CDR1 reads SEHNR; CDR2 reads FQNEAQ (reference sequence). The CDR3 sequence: CASSLDSGRETQYF. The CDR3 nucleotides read TGTGCCAGCAGCTTAGACAGCGGGAGAGAGACCCAGTACTTC. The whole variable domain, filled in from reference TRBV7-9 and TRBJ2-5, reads DTGVSQNPRHKITKRGQNVTFRCDPISEHNRLYWYRQTLGQGPEFLTYFQNEAQLEKSRLLSDRFSAERPKGSFSTLEIQRTEQGDSAMYLCASSLDSGRETQYFGPGTRLLVL.

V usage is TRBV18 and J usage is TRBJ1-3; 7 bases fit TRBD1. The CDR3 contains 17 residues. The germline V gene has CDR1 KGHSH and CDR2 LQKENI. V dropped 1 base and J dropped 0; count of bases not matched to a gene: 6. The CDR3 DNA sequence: TGTGCCAGCTCACCACGGGGAGGGACAGTCTCTGGAAACACCATATATTTT. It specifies CASSPRGGTVSGNTIYF.

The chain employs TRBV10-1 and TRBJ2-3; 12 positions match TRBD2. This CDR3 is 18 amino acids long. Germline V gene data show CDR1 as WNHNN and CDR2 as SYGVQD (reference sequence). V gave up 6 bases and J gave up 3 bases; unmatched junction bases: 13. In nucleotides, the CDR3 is TGCGCCAGCAGCCAGGAACGACCGACTAGCGGGAGTACAGATACGCAGTATTTT. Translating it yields CASSQERPTSGSTDTQYF.

The CDR3: CASSSPGLSLTDTQYF. The CDR3 nucleotides are TGTGCCAGCAGTTCCCCTGGACTAAGCCTCACAGATACGCAGTATTTT. The rearrangement joins TRBV6-5 to TRBJ2-3; possibly TRBD2 for D (6 bases). The CDR3 runs 16 residues. Trimming pared 4 bases from V and 2 bases from J, leaving 16 bases between. Germline values: CDR1 MNHEY, CDR2 SVGAGI.

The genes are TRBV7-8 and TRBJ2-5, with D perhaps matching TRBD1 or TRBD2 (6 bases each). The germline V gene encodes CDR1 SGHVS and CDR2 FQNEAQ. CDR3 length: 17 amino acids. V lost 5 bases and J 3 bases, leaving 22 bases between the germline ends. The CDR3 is CASSPEGGWLAKETQYF. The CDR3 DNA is TGTGCCAGCAGCCCGGAGGGGGGTTGGTTGGCTAAAGAGACCCAGTACTTC.

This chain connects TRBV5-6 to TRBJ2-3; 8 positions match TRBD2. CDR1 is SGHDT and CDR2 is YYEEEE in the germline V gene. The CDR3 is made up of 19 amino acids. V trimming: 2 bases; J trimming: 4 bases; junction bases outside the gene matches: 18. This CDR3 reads CASSFGRRTSSGYADTQYF. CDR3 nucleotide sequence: TGTGCCAGCAGCTTTGGCAGGAGAACCTCTAGCGGGTATGCAGATACGCAGTATTTT.